A single sample gave rise to the 30 T cell receptor beta chains below, sequenced in a study of cytomegalovirus exposure and HLA in healthy donors. Some clones are missing from TCRdb's copy, which holds only in-frame ones; the method was immunoSEQ multiplex PCR. Found here are 200,000 or so clones, approximately 87% of them singletons; the top ten hold around 5.6%. Source material: PBMCs. The receptors were sampled from a woman under 30 in good health and CMV-seronegative.

V usage is TRBV4-1 and J usage is TRBJ2-7; 9 bases align to TRBD2. CDR3 size: 17 residues. The J segment lost 2 bases and the V segment lost 3 bases, leaving 11 bases of the junction unmatched. The germline gives CDR1 MGHRA, CDR2 YSYEKL. Written as DNA, the CDR3 is TGCGCCAGCAGCCAGTCGACTAGCGGCTTTCGGGCCTACGAGCAGTACTTC. Residues: CASSQSTSGFRAYEQYF.

The chain couples TRBV2 to TRBJ2-4, with D maybe TRBD1 (6 bases). Germline-derived CDR1 and CDR2 are SNHLY and FYNNEI. The CDR3 is 14 amino acids. V dropped 6 bases and J dropped 2 bases, with 11 bases sitting between them. CDR3 amino acids: CASSLQGPKNIQYF. In DNA, the CDR3 is TGTGCCAGCAGCCTCCAGGGGCCCAAAAACATTCAGTACTTC.

The J gene is TRBJ1-2, the V gene TRBV12-5, with a possible D match to TRBD1 (5 bases). The CDR3 is made up of 14 amino acids. CDR1 LGHNT and CDR2 FRNRAP come from the germline V gene. Deletions cut 0 bases from V and 7 bases from J, with 12 bases between. CDR3 DNA: TGTGCTAGTGGTTTGGTACCCAGGGAGAGTGGCTACACCTTC. It is translated as CASGLVPRESGYTF.

The J gene is TRBJ2-2, the V gene TRBV2; 7 bases line up with TRBD1. Germline V gene lookup returns CDR1 SNHLY and CDR2 FYNNEI. The CDR3 length is 19 residues. J was trimmed by 5 bases and V by 2 bases; bases with no gene match: 17. The CDR3 DNA reads TGTGCCAGCAGTGAACAAGGACAGGTCTACGGCATGGGAACCGGGGAGCTGTTTTTT. Its protein is CASSEQGQVYGMGTGELFF.

The CDR3 loop is CASSLGSGYGYTF. The CDR3 region has the DNA TGTGCCAGCAGCTTGGGGAGCGGCTATGGCTACACCTTC. V gene TRBV5-6 combines with J gene TRBJ1-2; the D is unclear. V lost 0 bases to trimming and J lost 4 bases, with 7 bases between them. The CDR3 loop spans 13 amino acids. Germline V gene data show CDR1 as SGHDT and CDR2 as YYEEEE. Supplemented by reference TRBV5-6 and TRBJ1-2, the full variable domain reads DAGVTQSPTHLIKTRGQQVTLRCSPKSGHDTVSWYQQALGQGPQFIFQYYEEEERQRGNFPDRFSGHQFPNYSSELNVNALLLGDSALYLCASSLGSGYGYTFGSGTRLTVV.

The rearrangement uses TRBV10-3 and TRBJ2-1; D is unclear. The CDR3 totals 13 residues. Germline loops: CDR1 ENHRY, CDR2 SYGVKD. V lost 6 bases and J 8 bases, leaving 14 bases between the germline ends. CDR3 amino acids: CAIRQSLADEQFF. CDR3 coding DNA: TGTGCCATCAGGCAGTCTCTGGCGGATGAGCAGTTCTTC.

V gene TRBV6-1 combines with J gene TRBJ2-5; TRBD2 is a possible D gene (6 bases). Looked up from germline, CDR1 is MNHNS and CDR2 is SASEGT. Trimming took off 9 bases at V and 2 bases at J, with 13 bases between the two ends. The CDR3 sequence is 13 residues long. CDR3 sequence: CASSGDQQETQYF. The CDR3 nucleotides read TGTGCCAGTTCGGGGGACCAACAAGAGACCCAGTACTTC.

The chain links TRBV27 to TRBJ1-5, with D unresolved. V lost 2 bases, J lost 0 bases, and 17 bases lay in between. CDR1 is MNHEY, CDR2 SMNVEV, per germline (reference sequence). The CDR3 length is 18 residues. The CDR3 is CASSLRPTEYYSNQPQHF. The CDR3 DNA reads TGTGCCAGCAGTTTACGGCCAACCGAGTATTATAGCAATCAGCCCCAGCATTTT.

This clone has a single count. The chain joins TRBV5-1 to TRBJ2-2; no definite D call. V gave up 4 bases and J gave up 4 bases, with 14 bases separating them. This CDR3 is built from 15 residues. In germline, CDR1 is SGHRS, CDR2 YFSETQ. CDR3 DNA sequence: TGCGCCAGCAGCCCGGGCGACTGGGGCACCGGGGAGCTGTTTTTT. The encoded protein is CASSPGDWGTGELFF.

The rearrangement uses TRBV9 and TRBJ1-5, with D perhaps TRBD1 (5 bases). The germline V gene encodes CDR1 SGDLS and CDR2 YYNGEE. V was shortened by 1 base and J by 6 bases, with 14 bases between the two germline ends. The length of the CDR3 is 15 residues. This chain's CDR3 is CASSVSQGMGQPQHF. The CDR3 DNA reads as TGTGCCAGCAGCGTATCTCAGGGAATGGGTCAGCCCCAGCATTTT.

The V call is TRBV6-5, the J call TRBJ2-7; D is possibly TRBD1 (5 bases). CDR3 length: 15 amino acids. Trimming left V 6 bases short and J 5 bases short, with 20 bases between. Germline loops: CDR1 MNHEY, CDR2 SVGAGI. The CDR3 loop reads CASSQQAGNRNEQYF. The CDR3 DNA is TGTGCCAGCAGCCAACAGGCAGGGAATCGAAACGAGCAGTACTTC.

The J gene is TRBJ1-4, the V gene TRBV2; D gene unclear. Trimming took off 8 bases at V and 5 bases at J, with 12 bases between the two ends. Germline CDR1 and CDR2: SNHLY and FYNNEI. CDR3 length: 13 amino acids. The CDR3 sequence: CASGFQSNEKLFF. The CDR3 bases are TGTGCCAGCGGGTTCCAGTCCAATGAAAAACTGTTTTTT.

This clone was detected a few times. The J gene is TRBJ1-5, the V gene TRBV27; no clear D gene. Germline values: CDR1 MNHEY, CDR2 SMNVEV (reference sequence). The CDR3 length is 12 residues. V lost 2 bases to trimming and J lost 6 bases, with 5 bases between them. The chain's CDR3 is CASSLMGQPQHF. DNA of the CDR3: TGTGCCAGCAGTTTAATGGGTCAGCCCCAGCATTTT.

This clone was detected ten times or more. The chain combines TRBV14 with TRBJ2-7; 8 nucleotides align to TRBD2. The CDR3 has 14 residues. From germline, CDR1 is SGHDN and CDR2 FVKESK. The ends lost 7 bases at V and 4 bases at J; junction bases unmatched: 9. In DNA, the CDR3 is TGTGCCAGCAAGGGGAGCGGGAGACTGTACGAGCAGTACTTC. Translating gives CASKGSGRLYEQYF.

This chain links TRBV7-8 with TRBJ2-1; D gene ambiguous. CDR1 SGHVS and CDR2 FQNEAQ come from the germline V gene. V lost 5 bases, J lost 1 base, and 9 bases lay in between. The CDR3 runs to 14 residues. The CDR3 DNA reads TGTGCCAGCAGCGTCCCCTTTTCCTACAATGAGCAGTTCTTC. Translating it yields CASSVPFSYNEQFF.

The chain has TRBV5-1 and TRBJ2-5; D is possibly TRBD1 (5 bases). CDR3 length: 17 amino acids. V was shortened by 0 bases and J by 4 bases, with 19 bases between the two germline ends. Germline lookup yields CDR1 SGHRS and CDR2 YFSETQ. CDR3 protein: CASSLGLTDRQRETQYF. DNA of the CDR3: TGCGCCAGCAGCTTGGGACTTACCGATCGACAGAGAGAGACCCAGTACTTC.

V usage is TRBV18 and J usage is TRBJ1-2; D is perhaps TRBD1 (5 bases). The V and J ends lost 6 bases and 8 bases respectively, with 16 bases between them. Germline CDR1 reads KGHSH; CDR2 reads LQKENI. The CDR3 extends over 13 amino acids. The CDR3 DNA sequence: TGTGCCAGCTCCCCGGGACTGACCTTGGGCTACACCTTC. Translating it yields CASSPGLTLGYTF.

This chain uses TRBV2 with TRBJ2-1; 7 nucleotides line up with TRBD1. CDR1 is SNHLY and CDR2 is FYNNEI in the germline V gene. J lost 0 bases, V lost 8 bases, and 7 bases had no gene match. The CDR3 is 15 amino acids. CDR3 coding DNA: TGTGCCAGCGTAAAGGACAGGAACTCCTACAATGAGCAGTTCTTC. It specifies CASVKDRNSYNEQFF.

The chain links TRBV5-4 to TRBJ2-1; D possibly corresponds to TRBD2 (5 bases). CDR3 length: 15 residues. The V gene's germline CDR1 is SGHNT and CDR2 YYREEE (reference sequence). The germline V and J ends were trimmed by 2 bases and 4 bases, with 13 bases remaining between them. The DNA of the CDR3 is TGTGCCAGCAGCTTCACTAGTATCCCTTACAATGAGCAGTTCTTC. This encodes CASSFTSIPYNEQFF.

V is TRBV30 and J is TRBJ1-1, with 8 bases aligning to TRBD1. Germline CDR1 reads GTSNPN; CDR2 reads SVGIG (reference sequence). Germline trimming cut 1 base from V and 0 bases from J; bases unmatched to any gene: 7. This CDR3 region has 16 residues. CDR3 sequence: CAWSAPRGRMNTEAFF. Written as DNA, the CDR3 is TGTGCCTGGAGTGCCCCCAGGGGGCGCATGAACACTGAAGCTTTCTTT.

The chain has TRBV2 and TRBJ2-1, with a possible D match to TRBD2 (6 bases). Trimming left V 9 bases short and J 8 bases short, with 17 bases between. The germline CDR1 and CDR2 sequences are SNHLY and FYNNEI. There are 13 residues in the CDR3. This CDR3 is CASRDGTEDEQFF. The DNA for the CDR3 is TGTGCCAGTAGAGATGGGACTGAAGATGAGCAGTTCTTC.

The genes are TRBV6-6 and TRBJ2-1; 10 nucleotides line up with TRBD2. The length of the CDR3 is 15 residues. The junction had 5 bases not matched to a gene; V was cut back by 5 bases and J by 4 bases. Germline V lookup: CDR1 MNHNY, CDR2 SVGAGI (reference sequence). CDR3 nucleotide sequence: TGTGCCAGCAGTCACAGGACTAGCGGATACAATGAGCAGTTCTTC. Its translation is CASSHRTSGYNEQFF.

The rearrangement joins TRBV6-1 to TRBJ1-5; TRBD1 matches at 8 bases. Germline CDR1 reads MNHNS; CDR2 reads SASEGT. Losses at the gene ends were 10 bases for V and 7 bases for J; bases not matched to a gene: 9. CDR3 length: 13 amino acids. The CDR3 DNA is TGTGCCACAAACAGGGGGAGGGACCAGCCCCAGCATTTT. Amino acids: CATNRGRDQPQHF.

The chain combines TRBV5-6 with TRBJ1-4; D uncertain. The CDR3 consists of 15 residues. With 1 base removed from V and 2 bases from J, the gap between germline ends came to 9 bases. The germline V gene has CDR1 SGHDT and CDR2 YYEEEE. CDR3 coding DNA: TGTGCCAGCAGCTTGATACGGTCCACTAATGAAAAACTGTTTTTT. It is translated as CASSLIRSTNEKLFF.

This rearrangement joins TRBV6-5 to TRBJ1-2; D is unclear. The V end was cut by 10 bases, the J end by 0 bases, with 12 bases between. The CDR3 consists of 13 residues. Looked up from germline, CDR1 is MNHEY and CDR2 is SVGAGI. This CDR3 reads CATHRTANYGYTF. The CDR3 nucleotides are TGTGCCACCCACCGGACGGCTAACTATGGCTACACCTTC.

This chain connects TRBV30 to TRBJ2-3, with 7 bases identical to TRBD2. Germline V CDR1 and CDR2: GTSNPN, SVGIG (reference sequence). The CDR3 is made up of 12 amino acids. V lost 3 bases to trimming and J lost 13 bases; unmatched junction nucleotides: 10. The CDR3 spells CAWSATGTIKYF. CDR3 sequence (DNA): TGTGCCTGGAGCGCAACCGGGACTATAAAGTATTTT.

The chain links TRBV13 to TRBJ2-1, with unresolved D. V was shortened by 2 bases and J by 4 bases, with 12 bases between the two germline ends. The CDR3 covers 15 residues. Germline CDR1 and CDR2: PRHDT and FYEKMQ (reference sequence). In DNA, the CDR3 is TGTGCCAGCAGCTTACGCGATCCCGCTTACAATGAGCAGTTCTTC. It yields the protein CASSLRDPAYNEQFF.

The rearrangement links TRBV27 to TRBJ2-7; no definite D call. CDR1 and CDR2 from the germline V gene are MNHEY and SMNVEV (reference sequence). CDR3 length: 11 amino acids. V was shortened by 4 bases and J by 7 bases, with 8 bases between the two germline ends. The CDR3 coding sequence is TGTGCCAGCAGTTCAAGGAGAGAGCAGTACTTC. Translating gives CASSSRREQYF.

The chain uses TRBV18 and TRBJ2-5, with a weak D call TRBD2 (5 bases). V was trimmed by 1 base and J by 3 bases, leaving 12 bases between them. The length of the CDR3 is 15 residues. The germline V gene has CDR1 KGHSH and CDR2 LQKENI. CDR3 nucleotide sequence: TGTGCCAGCTCACCACGGACTGAACAAAAAGAGACCCAGTACTTC. Encoded protein: CASSPRTEQKETQYF.

The rearrangement joins TRBV7-9 to TRBJ2-3; tentatively, D is TRBD2 (7 bases). The V gene's germline CDR1 is SEHNR and CDR2 FQNEAQ (reference sequence). The CDR3 totals 18 residues. V lost 5 bases and J 1 base, leaving 22 bases between the germline ends. CDR3 in amino acids: CASSPGPNLGGRTDTQYF. The CDR3 DNA is TGTGCCAGCAGCCCTGGACCAAATTTGGGGGGGCGCACAGATACGCAGTATTTT.